This TCR beta chain comes out of a study of spatial heterogeneity in lung cancer. Study-level results: The estimated TCR-seq coverage of tumor T cells amounted to roughly 6.7% when looking at alpha chains and approximately 14% when looking at beta chains. Tumor mutation counts were tracked by expanded intratumoral alpha and beta TCR counts.

Time point: sample taken at primary tumor resection. From tumor, nontumor lung or frozen PBMC, whole RNA was taken unsorted for sequencing. Points on this clonotype: Its antigen is unknown.

TCRdb re-called the 5' RACE reads with MiXCR, one entry per CDR3 protein. The sample lists 3,000 to 4,000 distinct CDR3 sequences; about two fifths were seen once. The source material was lung tumor tissue, sampled at surgery. This clonotype originated in a male donor with early-stage non-small cell lung cancer.

This CDR3 reads CASSERDRARQDTQYF. Written as DNA, the CDR3 is TGTGCCAGCAGCGAGAGGGACAGGGCTCGGCAAGATACGCAGTATTTT. The genes are TRBV7-8 and TRBJ2-3; 9 bases map to TRBD1. The V segment lost 5 bases and the J segment 5 bases; nucleotides outside the gene matches: 11. The CDR3 length is 16 residues. Germline V gene lookup returns CDR1 SGHVS and CDR2 FQNEAQ.